A single sample gave rise to the 26 T cell receptor beta chains below, sequenced in a study of CD8 T cells in ankylosing spondylitis. TCRdb analysed the 5' RACE reads with MiXCR anew, one entry per CDR3 protein. The data contain about 240,000 distinct CDR3 sequences, roughly 8.6% of them seen just once; the ten biggest clones take up almost 7%. The sequenced sample was blood, either unsorted or a sorted T cell fraction (not recorded which). These receptors all come from a male donor with ankylosing spondylitis or in good health (not recorded which).

This clonotype has a count of ten or more. The chain couples TRBV7-8 to TRBJ2-7, with 7 bases fitting TRBD1. Germline assignment: CDR1 SGHVS and CDR2 FQNEAQ. This CDR3 is 14 amino acids long. J lost 0 bases, V lost 5 bases, and 4 bases had no gene match. The CDR3: CASSLTGSSYEQYF. Written as DNA, the CDR3 is TGTGCCAGCAGCCTGACAGGGAGCTCCTACGAGCAGTACTTC.

This clonotype was detected ten times or more. The J gene is TRBJ2-1, the V gene TRBV10-3; D is ambiguous. CDR3 length: 13 residues. Trimming pared 3 bases from V and 1 base from J, leaving 4 bases between. Germline CDR1 reads ENHRY; CDR2 reads SYGVKD. The CDR3 DNA reads TGTGCCATCAGTGATGCATCCTACAATGAGCAGTTCTTC. It encodes CAISDASYNEQFF.

This clonotype was recorded many times. The chain joins TRBV2 to TRBJ1-1, with 7 bases matching TRBD1. The CDR3 extends over 12 amino acids. Looked up from germline, CDR1 is SNHLY and CDR2 is FYNNEI. The V segment lost 6 bases and the J segment 5 bases; nucleotides outside the gene matches: 3. The CDR3 is CASRQGITEAFF. CDR3 nucleotides: TGTGCCAGCAGACAGGGGATAACTGAAGCTTTCTTT.

The V and J genes are TRBV27 and TRBJ2-1; possible D gene TRBD2, 6 bases. V was pared by 6 bases and J by 7 bases, with 19 bases between. The CDR3 contains 15 residues. The germline gives CDR1 MNHEY, CDR2 SMNVEV (reference sequence). CDR3 nucleotides: TGTGCCAGCAGGGCAGGAACTAGCTCCTTAAATGAGCAGTTCTTC. This encodes CASRAGTSSLNEQFF.

The chain carries TRBV6-1 and TRBJ2-7, with no clear D. Germline assignment: CDR1 MNHNS and CDR2 SASEGT. V was cut by 7 bases and J by 0 bases, with 13 bases left in between. CDR3 length equals 14 residues. CDR3 sequence reads: CASTLTRSSYEQYF. CDR3 in DNA: TGTGCCAGCACATTGACCCGAAGCTCCTACGAGCAGTACTTC.

This clonotype was recorded many times. The genes are TRBV7-2 and TRBJ2-2; possibly TRBD2 for D (6 bases). There are 17 residues in the CDR3. Germline lookup yields CDR1 SGHTA and CDR2 FQGNSA. Trimming shortened V by 0 bases and J by 1 base, and 12 bases separated the two germline ends. Written as DNA, the CDR3 is TGTGCCAGCAGCTTAGCGCAGGACTATTTGAACACCGGGGAGCTGTTTTTT. The encoded protein is CASSLAQDYLNTGELFF.

In regard to this clonotype: This could be a read error, since a much larger clone is one nucleotide away. The V gene is TRBV12-3 or TRBV12-4, the J gene TRBJ2-3; 7 bases agree with TRBD1. J was trimmed by 2 bases and V by 8 bases; bases with no gene match: 7. This CDR3 region has 14 residues. Here the CDR3 DNA reads TGTGCCAGCGGTTGGGGACAGTCCACAGATACGCAGTATTTT. Protein product: CASGWGQSTDTQYF.

This clonotype occurred many times. J is TRBJ1-1 and V is TRBV4-3; D not resolved. This CDR3 comprises 14 residues. Per germline, CDR1 LGHNA and CDR2 YSLEER. Trimming removed 0 bases from V and 3 bases from J, with 8 bases in between. The CDR3 protein is CASSQDPRDTEAFF. CDR3 DNA sequence: TGCGCCAGCAGCCAAGATCCGAGGGACACTGAAGCTTTCTTT.

With regard to this clonotype: This could be a read error, since a much larger clone is one nucleotide away. This chain links TRBV12-3 or TRBV12-4 with TRBJ2-7; no definite D call. Trimming shortened V by 4 bases and J by 3 bases, and 13 bases separated the two germline ends. CDR3 length: 14 amino acids. The CDR3 sequence: CASSYVVRVYEQYF. CDR3 DNA: TGTGCCAGCAGTTATGTGGTCAGAGTCTACGAGCAGTACTTC.

This clonotype was recorded many times. The chain links TRBV20-1 to TRBJ2-5; no reliable D call. Germline V lookup: CDR1 DFQATT, CDR2 SNEGSKA (reference sequence). The V gene lost 0 bases and the J gene lost 5 bases, with 7 bases spanning the gap. The CDR3 is 12 amino acids. The CDR3 reads CSAREMRETQYF. As DNA, the CDR3 is TGCAGTGCTAGAGAAATGAGGGAGACCCAGTACTTC.

This clonotype was recorded at least ten times. The gene calls are TRBV20-1 and TRBJ2-7; weak D call: TRBD2 (6 bases). Germline lookup yields CDR1 DFQATT and CDR2 SNEGSKA (reference sequence). V lost 1 base, J lost 3 bases, and 13 bases lay in between. This CDR3 region has 14 residues. CDR3 nucleotides: TGCAGTGCTAGAGCGGCCAGGGAGGACTACGAGCAGTACTTC. Protein product: CSARAAREDYEQYF.

This clonotype was picked up many times. This chain joins TRBV7-3 and TRBJ2-2; 7 bases match TRBD2. Germline lookup yields CDR1 SGHTA and CDR2 FQGTGA. The CDR3 has 13 amino acids. Trimming cost V 4 bases and J 7 bases; bases outside gene matches: 3. This CDR3 is CASSSREGGELFF. The CDR3 DNA sequence: TGTGCCAGCAGCTCCAGGGAGGGCGGGGAGCTGTTTTTT.

This clonotype has ten or more counts. CDR3 loop: CASSYFPAEAFF. The CDR3 DNA reads TGTGCCAGCAGCTATTTCCCGGCTGAAGCTTTCTTT. This sequence joins TRBV7-9 and TRBJ1-1; no firm D call. CDR1 and CDR2 (germline): SEHNR, FQNEAQ (reference sequence). V gave up 4 bases and J gave up 6 bases, with 9 bases separating them. The CDR3 length is 12 residues.

This clonotype came up many times. The chain links TRBV30 to TRBJ2-3, with D perhaps assigned TRBD1 or TRBD2 (5 bases each). The germline V gene has CDR1 GTSNPN and CDR2 SVGIG (reference sequence). The CDR3 has 12 residues. V was cut by 3 bases and J by 9 bases, with 13 bases left in between. The chain's CDR3 is CAWSPTGGTQYF. Written as DNA, the CDR3 is TGTGCCTGGAGCCCTACAGGCGGGACGCAGTATTTT.

This clonotype was counted at least ten times. This rearrangement joins TRBV20-1 to TRBJ2-2; TRBD2 matches 7 bases. V lost 6 bases, J lost 0 bases, and 4 bases stayed unmatched. The CDR3 contains 14 residues. The germline CDR1 and CDR2 sequences are DFQATT and SNEGSKA (reference sequence). The CDR3 coding sequence is TGCAGTGCGGTGGGGGGGACGAACACCGGGGAGCTGTTTTTT. Amino acid sequence: CSAVGGTNTGELFF.

This clonotype was counted many times. The chain combines TRBV3-1 with TRBJ2-1; the match to TRBD2 covers 11 bases. The V gene end was trimmed by 4 bases and the J gene end by 7 bases; junction bases not matched to a gene: 6. The CDR3 is 15 residues long. Germline values: CDR1 LGHDT, CDR2 YNNKEL (reference sequence). As DNA, the CDR3 is TGTGCCAGCAGCCTTACTAGCGGGAGAGTTAATGAGCAGTTCTTC. Protein product: CASSLTSGRVNEQFF.

This clonotype was detected ten times or more. V is TRBV29-1 and J is TRBJ2-1, with D hard to call. CDR3 length: 13 residues. Trimming left V 6 bases short and J 4 bases short, with 13 bases between. CDR1 is SQVTM, CDR2 ANQGSEA, per germline. In DNA form, the CDR3 reads TGCAGCGTCACAGTTGTTTCTTACAATGAGCAGTTCTTC. As protein: CSVTVVSYNEQFF.

This clonotype was counted at least ten times. The chain couples TRBV5-4 to TRBJ2-7; 7 positions match TRBD1. Germline CDR1 SGHNT, CDR2 YYREEE (reference sequence). The CDR3 consists of 14 residues. V dropped 0 bases and J dropped 3; count of bases not matched to a gene: 3. Written as DNA, the CDR3 is TGTGCCAGCAGCTTGGAACAGGGGATCTACGAGCAGTACTTC. This codes for CASSLEQGIYEQYF.

Worth noting for this clonotype: At one end, the junction sequence differs from germline, possibly due to a read error. The genes are TRBV5-1 and TRBJ2-5; weak D call: TRBD2 (6 bases). Germline values: CDR1 SGHRS, CDR2 YFSETQ. This CDR3 is built from 12 residues. The CDR3 coding sequence is TGCGCCAGAAAGGAGGGCGGAGAGACCCAGTCCTTC. Translation gives CARKEGGETQSF.

The sample holds a few counts of this clonotype. The rearrangement uses TRBV7-2 and TRBJ2-3; the match to TRBD2 covers 9 bases. The CDR3 contains 16 residues. In germline, CDR1 is SGHTA, CDR2 FQGNSA. The V gene end was trimmed by 6 bases and the J gene end by 4 bases; junction bases not matched to a gene: 11. CDR3 in amino acids: CASSRGLATGADTQYF. The DNA for the CDR3 is TGTGCCAGCAGTCGAGGACTAGCGACGGGGGCAGATACGCAGTATTTT.

In its sample, this clonotype was seen many times. The genes are TRBV7-2 and TRBJ1-3; D not certain. This CDR3 has 15 amino acids. Trimming took off 5 bases at V and 1 base at J, with 12 bases between the two ends. Germline V CDR1 and CDR2: SGHTA, FQGNSA. DNA of the CDR3: TGTGCCAGCAGCCACGGGGTCTTGTCTGGAAACACCATATATTTT. This sequence encodes CASSHGVLSGNTIYF. Based on the CDR3 plus reference TRBV7-2 and TRBJ1-3, the full variable domain is GAGVSQSPSNKVTEKGKDVELRCDPISGHTALYWYRQSLGQGLEFLIYFQGNSAPDKSGLPSDRFSAERTGGSVSTLTIQRTQQEDSAVYLCASSHGVLSGNTIYFGEGSWLTVV.

This clonotype appeared many times. The V gene is TRBV5-1, the J gene TRBJ2-7, with D possibly being TRBD2 (6 bases). Germline V gene lookup returns CDR1 SGHRS and CDR2 YFSETQ. The CDR3 totals 15 residues. Trimming shortened V by 3 bases and J by 2 bases, and 15 bases separated the two germline ends. CDR3 DNA sequence: TGCGCCAGCAGCTCGGGACTGGATAAGACCTACGAGCAGTACTTC. This encodes CASSSGLDKTYEQYF.

This clonotype was picked up a small number of times. The rearrangement uses TRBV7-8 and TRBJ1-1; D is perhaps TRBD1 (5 bases). This CDR3 has 15 residues. Trimming removed 1 base at V and 4 bases at J, with 13 bases between. Germline V gene sequence: CDR1 SGHVS, CDR2 FQNEAQ. The chain's CDR3 is CASSLVPGMSTEAFF. The CDR3 bases are TGTGCCAGCAGCTTAGTCCCAGGGATGAGCACTGAAGCTTTCTTT.

This clonotype was detected many times. The chain uses TRBV30 and TRBJ2-7; D remains ambiguous. V was pared by 1 base and J by 0 bases, with 13 bases between. The CDR3 is 15 residues long. Per germline, CDR1 GTSNPN and CDR2 SVGIG (reference sequence). This CDR3 is CAWSGQAGTSYEQYF. Written as DNA, the CDR3 is TGTGCCTGGAGTGGGCAGGCAGGAACCTCCTACGAGCAGTACTTC.

This clonotype has at least ten counts. This sequence joins TRBV7-2 and TRBJ1-1, with a possible D match to TRBD1 (5 bases). CDR1 and CDR2 from the germline V gene are SGHTA and FQGNSA. Trimming took off 1 base at V and 1 base at J, with 7 bases between the two ends. The CDR3 contains 14 residues. CDR3 sequence reads: CASSLGGTNTEAFF. CDR3 sequence (DNA): TGTGCCAGCAGCTTAGGCGGGACGAACACTGAAGCTTTCTTT. The entire variable domain, with the rest obtained from reference TRBV7-2 and TRBJ1-1, is as follows: GAGVSQSPSNKVTEKGKDVELRCDPISGHTALYWYRQSLGQGLEFLIYFQGNSAPDKSGLPSDRFSAERTGGSVSTLTIQRTQQEDSAVYLCASSLGGTNTEAFFGQGTRLTVV.

This clonotype turned up a few times. This rearrangement joins TRBV7-9 to TRBJ1-2; D call uncertain. Germline CDR1 is SEHNR and CDR2 is FQNEAQ (reference sequence). The CDR3 covers 15 residues. Deletions cut 6 bases from V and 1 base from J, with 15 bases between. CDR3 region: CASSPPLNINYGYTF. CDR3 bases: TGTGCCAGCAGTCCACCCCTCAACATTAACTATGGCTACACCTTC.